These 27 T cell receptor beta chains share one sample of origin, sequenced in a study of blood T cell repertoires in COVID-19. Assay: immunoSEQ multiplex PCR; the TCRdb copy retains only in-frame clones and omits some. The sample lists 250,000 to 350,000 clones; 70% to 90% were seen once. Sequenced material: peripheral blood. These receptors all stem from a woman under 40 who had recovered from COVID-19.

The rearrangement uses TRBV3-1 (or the pseudogene TRBV3-2) and TRBJ2-1; 11 nucleotides match TRBD2. V shed 2 bases and J 4 bases; nucleotides not matched to a gene: 4. Germline CDR1 is LGHDT and CDR2 is YNNKEL (reference sequence). The CDR3 is made up of 16 amino acids. CDR3 region: CASSQISGGGYNEQFF. The DNA of the CDR3 is TGTGCCAGCAGCCAAATTAGCGGGGGGGGATACAATGAGCAGTTCTTC.

The J gene is TRBJ2-7, the V gene TRBV10-3, with a weak D call TRBD1 (7 bases). The CDR3 extends over 13 amino acids. The V and J ends lost 6 bases and 2 bases respectively, with 11 bases between them. Germline V lookup: CDR1 ENHRY, CDR2 SYGVKD. Here the CDR3 reads CAIRAGGTYEQYF. CDR3 bases: TGTGCCATCAGGGCAGGGGGGACCTACGAGCAGTACTTC.

The genes are TRBV6-4 and TRBJ2-3; 16 bases agree with TRBD2. Germline V gene data show CDR1 as MRHNA and CDR2 as SNTAGT. The length of the CDR3 is 19 residues. V lost 0 bases to trimming and J lost 2 bases; unmatched junction nucleotides: 5. The CDR3 region is CASSDSAGTSGGATDTQYF. The CDR3 DNA sequence: TGTGCCAGCAGTGACTCCGCCGGGACTAGCGGGGGGGCCACAGATACGCAGTATTTT.

The gene calls are TRBV2 and TRBJ2-7, with 8 bases fitting TRBD1. Germline V gene data show CDR1 as SNHLY and CDR2 as FYNNEI. The CDR3 runs 15 residues. V lost 6 bases and J lost 3; bases outside the gene matches: 10. Here the CDR3 DNA reads TGTGCCAGCAGCGTAGACAGGGGTTGGCACTACGAGCAGTACTTC. It encodes CASSVDRGWHYEQYF.

The rearrangement joins TRBV5-1 to TRBJ2-3; 12 nucleotides align to TRBD2. The length of the CDR3 is 17 residues. Germline V gene sequence: CDR1 SGHRS, CDR2 YFSETQ. The V gene end was trimmed by 0 bases and the J gene end by 2 bases; junction bases not matched to a gene: 4. In DNA, the CDR3 is TGCGCCAGCAGCTTGGCGACTAGCGGGGGCCACACAGATACGCAGTATTTT. It translates to CASSLATSGGHTDTQYF.

In regard to this clone: Different DNA sequences within this sample yield the same CDR3. The chain joins TRBV18 to TRBJ1-1; TRBD1 aligns across 9 bases. The germline V gene encodes CDR1 KGHSH and CDR2 LQKENI. Trimming took 1 base from V and 3 from J; bases not matched to a gene: 0. The CDR3 runs to 14 residues. The CDR3 is CASSPRTGDTEAFF. CDR3 nucleotide sequence: TGTGCCAGCTCACCACGGACAGGGGACACTGAAGCTTTCTTT. Using reference TRBV18 and TRBJ1-1 for the parts outside the CDR3, the full variable domain is NAGVMQNPRHLVRRRGQEARLRCSPMKGHSHVYWYRQLPEEGLKFMVYLQKENIIDESGMPKERFSAEFPKEGPSILRIQQVVRGDSAAYFCASSPRTGDTEAFFGQGTRLTVV.

The rearrangement links TRBV2 to TRBJ1-4, with a tentative D call TRBD1 (6 bases). Trimming cost V 6 bases and J 7 bases, with 18 bases left between them. This CDR3 is built from 15 residues. Germline values: CDR1 SNHLY, CDR2 FYNNEI. The CDR3 protein is CASSTGGPAGEKLFF. DNA for the CDR3: TGTGCCAGCAGCACGGGGGGGCCTGCGGGTGAAAAACTGTTTTTT.

V and J are TRBV2 and TRBJ1-5; no definite D call. There are 15 residues in the CDR3. Germline V CDR1 and CDR2: SNHLY, FYNNEI. The V end lost 5 bases, the J end lost 7 bases, and 18 bases lay between the germline ends. CDR3 loop: CASSFPDYGWQPQHF. The DNA for the CDR3 is TGTGCCAGCAGTTTTCCGGACTATGGGTGGCAGCCCCAGCATTTT.

The sample holds one count of this clone. The chain recombines TRBV7-2 with TRBJ2-7; D call uncertain. The CDR3 covers 12 residues. From germline, CDR1 is SGHTA and CDR2 FQGNSA. V gave up 5 bases and J gave up 0 bases, with 5 bases separating them. CDR3 DNA sequence: TGTGCCAGCAGCCCGAGCTCCTACGAGCAGTACTTC. Its protein is CASSPSSYEQYF. The whole variable domain, filled in from reference TRBV7-2 and TRBJ2-7, reads GAGVSQSPSNKVTEKGKDVELRCDPISGHTALYWYRQSLGQGLEFLIYFQGNSAPDKSGLPSDRFSAERTGGSVSTLTIQRTQQEDSAVYLCASSPSSYEQYFGPGTRLTVT.

The rearrangement joins TRBV28 to TRBJ1-3, with 7 positions matching TRBD1. Germline CDR1 reads MDHEN; CDR2 reads SYDVKM. The length of the CDR3 is 15 residues. V lost 3 bases and J lost 4; bases outside the gene matches: 6. CDR3 in amino acids: CASSFKGASGNTIYF. CDR3 nucleotides: TGTGCCAGCAGTTTCAAGGGGGCGTCAGGAAACACCATATATTTT. The full variable domain, with the rest looked up from reference TRBV28 and TRBJ1-3, is DVKVTQSSRYLVKRTGEKVFLECVQDMDHENMFWYRQDPGLGLRLIYFSYDVKMKEKGDIPEGYSVSREKKERFSLILESASTNQTSMYLCASSFKGASGNTIYFGEGSWLTVV.

This chain links TRBV18 with TRBJ1-3; 7 positions match TRBD1. The CDR3 has 16 residues. With 5 bases clipped from V and 2 bases from J, the junction kept 9 bases outside the gene matches. Germline V gene lookup returns CDR1 KGHSH and CDR2 LQKENI. The DNA of the CDR3 is TGTGCCAGCTCAGTAGAAACCGGGACAGCTGGAAACACCATATATTTT. Its protein is CASSVETGTAGNTIYF. The complete variable domain, with remaining parts taken from reference TRBV18 and TRBJ1-3, reads NAGVMQNPRHLVRRRGQEARLRCSPMKGHSHVYWYRQLPEEGLKFMVYLQKENIIDESGMPKERFSAEFPKEGPSILRIQQVVRGDSAAYFCASSVETGTAGNTIYFGEGSWLTVV.

V and J are TRBV29-1 and TRBJ1-6; no definite D call. This CDR3 region has 13 residues. Trimming took 4 bases from V and 8 from J, leaving 12 bases between them. Germline V gene lookup returns CDR1 SQVTM and CDR2 ANQGSEA. The CDR3 sequence: CSVGGTADSPLHF. The CDR3 bases are TGCAGCGTTGGTGGCACGGCGGATTCACCCCTCCACTTT.

Many counts were recorded for this clone. The V call is TRBV5-1, the J call TRBJ1-3; D unclear. The length of the CDR3 is 12 residues. The V and J ends lost 4 bases and 4 bases respectively, with 6 bases between them. Germline CDR1 SGHRS, CDR2 YFSETQ. The CDR3 nucleotides read TGCGCCAGCAGCCCCTTGGGAAACACCATATATTTT. Its protein product is CASSPLGNTIYF.

This sequence joins TRBV7-8 and TRBJ2-7; 10 bases are a match to TRBD1. This CDR3 is 14 amino acids long. From germline, CDR1 is SGHVS and CDR2 FQNEAQ. J gave up 6 bases and V 6 bases, and 8 bases lay outside the gene matches. The CDR3 reads CASSYRDRGSEQYF. In nucleotides, the CDR3 is TGTGCCAGCAGTTACCGGGACAGGGGTTCCGAGCAGTACTTC. Variable domain in full (rest from reference TRBV7-8 and TRBJ2-7): GAGVSQSPRYKVAKRGQDVALRCDPISGHVSLFWYQQALGQGPEFLTYFQNEAQLDKSGLPSDRFFAERPEGSVSTLKIQRTQQEDSAVYLCASSYRDRGSEQYFGPGTRLTVT.

This sequence joins TRBV4-3 and TRBJ1-4; 9 nucleotides line up with TRBD1. Trimming cost V 0 bases and J 8 bases; bases outside gene matches: 13. The CDR3 consists of 18 residues. Per the germline V gene, CDR1 is LGHNA and CDR2 is YSLEER. CDR3 bases: TGCGCCAGCAGCCAAGAGGGACAGGGAAGGATAGGTGGCGAAAAACTGTTTTTT. The encoded protein is CASSQEGQGRIGGEKLFF.

In its sample, this clone was seen once. The chain employs TRBV27 and TRBJ1-2, with a weak D call TRBD1 (5 bases). Germline V gives CDR1 MNHEY, CDR2 SMNVEV (reference sequence). The CDR3 extends over 12 amino acids. V was trimmed by 8 bases and J by 5 bases, leaving 12 bases between them. The chain's CDR3 is CASGPDRYGYTF. For the CDR3, the DNA is TGTGCCAGCGGACCAGACAGATATGGCTACACCTTC.

The chain employs TRBV7-3 and TRBJ2-2; 8 nucleotides align to TRBD2. The V gene's germline CDR1 is SGHTA and CDR2 FQGTGA. V dropped 4 bases and J dropped 6; count of bases not matched to a gene: 10. The CDR3 loop spans 16 amino acids. The CDR3 here is CASSSAGLGSSGELFF. CDR3 nucleotides: TGTGCCAGCAGCTCGGCGGGACTAGGGTCATCCGGGGAGCTGTTTTTT. Complete variable domain (other parts from reference TRBV7-3 and TRBJ2-2): GAGVSQTPSNKVTEKGKYVELRCDPISGHTALYWYRQSLGQGPEFLIYFQGTGAADDSGLPNDRFFAVRPEGSVSTLKIQRTERGDSAVYLCASSSAGLGSSGELFFGEGSRLTVL.

The chain carries TRBV28 and TRBJ2-1, with a possible D match to TRBD2 (6 bases). The length of the CDR3 is 16 residues. V was trimmed by 6 bases and J by 1 base, leaving 16 bases between them. Looked up from germline, CDR1 is MDHEN and CDR2 is SYDVKM. The CDR3 sequence: CASSHHGGVSYNEQFF. The CDR3 bases are TGTGCCAGCAGCCATCACGGGGGAGTTTCCTACAATGAGCAGTTCTTC.

The chain has TRBV6-5 and TRBJ1-1; D gene ambiguous. Trimming pared 5 bases from V and 4 bases from J, leaving 17 bases between. Germline V gene lookup returns CDR1 MNHEY and CDR2 SVGAGI. CDR3 length: 15 residues. CDR3 amino acids: CASSNRLTLPTEAFF. CDR3 nucleotides: TGTGCCAGCAGTAATAGACTTACCCTTCCCACTGAAGCTTTCTTT.

V usage is TRBV5-4 and J usage is TRBJ2-7; perhaps TRBD1 as D (6 bases). Trimming took 3 bases from V and 7 from J, leaving 20 bases between them. This CDR3 comprises 15 residues. Germline CDR1 and CDR2: SGHNT and YYREEE (reference sequence). The CDR3 here is CASSYEGRTRGEQYF. CDR3 nucleotide sequence: TGTGCCAGCAGCTACGAGGGAAGGACGAGGGGGGAGCAGTACTTC.

The chain combines TRBV10-1 with TRBJ1-1, with D possibly matching TRBD1 (6 bases). The CDR3 covers 15 residues. Trimming cost V 11 bases and J 0 bases, with 19 bases left between them. The V gene's germline CDR1 is WNHNN and CDR2 SYGVQD (reference sequence). For the CDR3, the DNA is TGCGCCGGGCCAGAACAGGGCTTCATGAACACTGAAGCTTTCTTT. Translation: CAGPEQGFMNTEAFF.

The chain couples TRBV2 to TRBJ1-5; D gene ambiguous. The CDR3 sequence is 14 residues long. Between the trimmed V and J ends, which lost 7 bases and 6 bases, there was a span of 16 bases. Germline V CDR1 and CDR2: SNHLY, FYNNEI. The DNA of the CDR3 is TGTGCCAGCAAAGCGGGTGGGAGAGGTCAGCCCCAGCATTTT. Translated, it gives CASKAGGRGQPQHF.

The rearrangement joins TRBV5-1 to TRBJ1-2; no definite D call. The CDR3 has 14 residues. Trimming shortened V by 3 bases and J by 2 bases, and 11 bases separated the two germline ends. Germline CDR1 SGHRS, CDR2 YFSETQ. CDR3 residues: CASSWGDGNYGYTF. The CDR3 DNA reads as TGCGCCAGCAGCTGGGGAGACGGGAACTATGGCTACACCTTC.

This chain connects TRBV7-2 to TRBJ2-1; D gene unclear. Germline CDR1 is SGHTA and CDR2 is FQGNSA. Trimming removed 3 bases from V and 5 bases from J, with 11 bases in between. The CDR3 consists of 14 residues. The CDR3 reads CASSFSNPNNEQFF. The CDR3 DNA reads TGTGCCAGCAGCTTCTCTAACCCGAACAATGAGCAGTTCTTC. Looking up the rest from reference TRBV7-2 and TRBJ2-1 gives the full variable domain: GAGVSQSPSNKVTEKGKDVELRCDPISGHTALYWYRQSLGQGLEFLIYFQGNSAPDKSGLPSDRFSAERTGGSVSTLTIQRTQQEDSAVYLCASSFSNPNNEQFFGPGTRLTVL.

The genes are TRBV6-6 and TRBJ1-1, with 9 positions matching TRBD1. From germline, CDR1 is MNHNY and CDR2 SVGAGI (reference sequence). Losses at the gene ends were 5 bases for V and 1 base for J; bases not matched to a gene: 5. The CDR3 runs to 15 residues. In DNA, the CDR3 is TGTGCCAGCAGTAGCCGGGGACAGGGGAACACTGAAGCTTTCTTT. Translation gives CASSSRGQGNTEAFF.

The chain joins TRBV15 to TRBJ1-6; 8 bases line up with TRBD1. Trimming removed 5 bases from V and 4 bases from J; junction bases left unmatched: 10. In germline, CDR1 is LNHNV, CDR2 YYDKDF (reference sequence). This CDR3 has 17 residues. The CDR3 spells CATSHSTGERYNSPLHF. CDR3 nucleotide sequence: TGTGCCACCAGCCATTCGACAGGGGAAAGATATAATTCACCCCTCCACTTT.

The chain employs TRBV28 and TRBJ2-7; possibly TRBD2 for D (5 bases). Germline-derived CDR1 and CDR2 are MDHEN and SYDVKM. The CDR3 contains 15 residues. V gave up 5 bases and J gave up 4 bases, with 18 bases separating them. The CDR3 here is CASSPSTGNLYEQYF. The CDR3 DNA follows: TGTGCCAGCAGTCCCTCGACCGGGAACTTATACGAGCAGTACTTC.